This paragraph covers one T cell receptor beta chain sequence. The record originates from a study of T cell changes during pregnancy in multiple sclerosis. TCRdb keeps only in-frame clones here, not all; method: immunoSEQ multiplex PCR. The sample holds approximately 70,000 clones, around 90% seen once. The V gene's germline CDR1 is SNHLY and CDR2 FYNNEI. This CDR3 has 17 residues. V lost 2 bases to trimming and J lost 5 bases, with 22 bases between them. V gene TRBV2 combines with J gene TRBJ2-7; D perhaps matches TRBD1 (7 bases). The sequencing used peripheral blood, collected in the first trimester of pregnancy. This TCR came from a female donor in good health, enrolled as a control in a pregnancy study. The CDR3 DNA reads TGTGCCAGCAGTGAAAAAAATATCGGCAGGGGGGCCGACGAGCAGTACTTC. This translates into CASSEKNIGRGADEQYF.